What follows are 25 T cell receptor beta chains derived from one specimen sequenced in a study of T cells in Graves' hyperthyroidism and ophthalmopathy. RNA transcripts yielded amplified TCR beta CDR3 regions. Researchers ran a first-round RT-PCR on the TCR CDR3 using the HTBI primer set. MiXCR was run by TCRdb on the multiplex PCR reads, yielding one entry per CDR3 protein. The data hold hundreds of thousands of distinct CDR3 sequences, with 15% to 20% observed a single time. The sequenced sample consisted of blood. The receptors originated from a woman in her thirties with Graves' hyperthyroidism.

This clonotype was recorded many times. This chain links TRBV7-2 with TRBJ2-5; 9 bases align to TRBD1. The germline CDR1 and CDR2 sequences are SGHTA and FQGNSA. This CDR3 contains 17 residues. V lost 1 base and J lost 4; bases outside the gene matches: 10. CDR3 nucleotide sequence: TGTGCCAGCAGCTTAGTGGCGGGACAGGGTCTTGCAGAGACCCAGTACTTC. Protein product: CASSLVAGQGLAETQYF.

Concerning this clonotype: Since a much larger clone is just one base distant, this may be a read error. The CDR3, as DNA: TGTGCCAGCAGTGGTGCAAGCGGGAAAAACATTCAGTACTTC. As protein: CASSGASGKNIQYF. The V gene is TRBV6-1, the J gene TRBJ2-4, with D perhaps matching TRBD2 (6 bases). Trimming pared 4 bases from V and 4 bases from J, leaving 11 bases between. This CDR3 region has 14 residues. The germline V gene encodes CDR1 MNHNS and CDR2 SASEGT.

This clonotype was seen repeatedly, ten times or more. The rearrangement uses TRBV5-1 and TRBJ1-1; unclear D gene. This CDR3 is built from 16 residues. V dropped 0 bases and J dropped 0 bases, with 12 bases sitting between them. In germline, CDR1 is SGHRS, CDR2 YFSETQ. The DNA of the CDR3 is TGCGCCAGCAGCTTGGACAGCGGACCAATGAACACTGAAGCTTTCTTT. It is translated as CASSLDSGPMNTEAFF. Based on the CDR3 plus reference TRBV5-1 and TRBJ1-1, the full variable domain is KAGVTQTPRYLIKTRGQQVTLSCSPISGHRSVSWYQQTPGQGLQFLFEYFSETQRNKGNFPGRFSGRQFSNSRSEMNVSTLELGDSALYLCASSLDSGPMNTEAFFGQGTRLTVV.

This clonotype was detected a few times. The rearrangement links TRBV5-1 to TRBJ2-2; a possible D gene is TRBD1 (5 bases). From germline, CDR1 is SGHRS and CDR2 YFSETQ. Trimming shortened V by 7 bases and J by 0 bases, and 10 bases separated the two germline ends. CDR3 size: 14 residues. CDR3 sequence (DNA): TGCGCCAGCCGACAGAGCGCGAACACCGGGGAGCTGTTTTTT. Residues: CASRQSANTGELFF.

The sample holds many counts of this clonotype. This chain connects TRBV28 to TRBJ2-7; the match to TRBD1 covers 8 bases. The germline gives CDR1 MDHEN, CDR2 SYDVKM. The length of the CDR3 is 16 residues. J was trimmed by 6 bases and V by 4 bases; bases with no gene match: 14. The CDR3 loop reads CASSSPGTGTLSEQYF. The CDR3 DNA reads TGTGCCAGCAGTTCACCTGGGACAGGAACCCTCTCCGAGCAGTACTTC.

This clonotype was seen more than once but under ten times. The rearrangement uses TRBV9 and TRBJ2-3; no clear D gene. Germline V gene lookup returns CDR1 SGDLS and CDR2 YYNGEE. CDR3 length: 16 amino acids. Trimming took off 3 bases at V and 0 bases at J, with 14 bases between the two ends. The CDR3 DNA is TGTGCCAGCAGCGGGAAAGGATCCCCTAGCACAGATACGCAGTATTTT. The encoded protein is CASSGKGSPSTDTQYF.

This clonotype was picked up many times. The rearrangement joins TRBV27 to TRBJ2-1; D is unclear. The V end was cut by 0 bases, the J end by 1 base, with 13 bases between. The CDR3 sequence is 17 residues long. From germline, CDR1 is MNHEY and CDR2 SMNVEV (reference sequence). In nucleotides, the CDR3 is TGTGCCAGCAGTTTATCGATAGTCGCAGGATCCTACAATGAGCAGTTCTTC. Encoded protein: CASSLSIVAGSYNEQFF.

This clonotype was recorded at least ten times. The gene calls are TRBV7-2 and TRBJ2-3; D gene uncertain. Germline CDR1 is SGHTA and CDR2 is FQGNSA. V was pared by 7 bases and J by 1 base, with 9 bases between. The CDR3 has 13 residues. Here the CDR3 DNA reads TGTGCCAGCAATTCTCCAGGCACAGATACGCAGTATTTT. Amino acids: CASNSPGTDTQYF.

This clonotype has ten or more counts. The V gene is TRBV7-9, the J gene TRBJ2-3; D could derive from TRBD1 or TRBD2 (5 bases each). The CDR3 runs to 16 residues. The V and J ends lost 2 bases and 3 bases respectively, with 15 bases between them. The germline V gene has CDR1 SEHNR and CDR2 FQNEAQ (reference sequence). CDR3 in DNA: TGTGCCAGCAGCTTACTTCCATCGGGGCCGACAGATACGCAGTATTTT. It encodes CASSLLPSGPTDTQYF.

This clonotype was counted many times. This rearrangement joins TRBV28 to TRBJ2-5; possible D gene TRBD2, 6 bases. Germline V lookup: CDR1 MDHEN, CDR2 SYDVKM. The CDR3 length is 15 residues. Trimming removed 3 bases from V and 2 bases from J, with 13 bases in between. The CDR3: CASSLIRDLQETQYF. CDR3 DNA: TGTGCCAGCAGTTTGATACGGGACTTACAAGAGACCCAGTACTTC.

The chain links TRBV11-2 to TRBJ1-5, with TRBD1 matching 8 bases. Germline assignment: CDR1 SGHAT and CDR2 FQNNGV. This CDR3 is built from 13 residues. V was clipped by 9 bases and J by 6 bases; unmatched bases: 7. The CDR3 here is CASTRDRSQPQHF. Here the CDR3 DNA reads TGTGCCAGTACCCGGGACAGGAGTCAGCCCCAGCATTTT. Filled out from reference TRBV11-2 and TRBJ1-5, the complete variable domain reads EAGVAQSPRYKIIEKRQSVAFWCNPISGHATLYWYQQILGQGPKLLIQFQNNGVVDDSQLPKDRFSAERLKGVDSTLKIQPAKLEDSAVYLCASTRDRSQPQHFGDGTRLSIL.

Notes on this clonotype: A junction boundary mismatches the germline segment, possibly from a read error. V is TRBV3-1 and J is TRBJ2-4; D is unresolved. Germline CDR1 and CDR2: LGHDT and YNNKEL (reference sequence). The CDR3 consists of 15 residues. As DNA, the CDR3 is TGTGACAGCAGCCTGAGAGTAGAGAGGCAAAACATTCAGTACTTC. Its translation is CDSSLRVERQNIQYF.

The chain links TRBV6-1 to TRBJ2-7, with 11 positions matching TRBD1. The CDR3 loop spans 18 amino acids. Trimming took 5 bases from V and 2 from J; bases not matched to a gene: 14. From germline, CDR1 is MNHNS and CDR2 SASEGT. CDR3 in amino acids: CASSKPGQGGPVTYEQYF. DNA for the CDR3: TGTGCCAGCAGTAAACCGGGACAGGGGGGCCCAGTTACCTACGAGCAGTACTTC.

This chain links TRBV19 with TRBJ1-3; 7 bases line up with TRBD1. CDR3 length equals 15 residues. The germline V gene has CDR1 LNHDA and CDR2 SQIVND (reference sequence). Germline trimming cut 3 bases from V and 0 bases from J; bases unmatched to any gene: 2. DNA for the CDR3: TGTGCCAGTAGTATTGGGGACAGCTCTGGAAACACCATATATTTT. Its translation is CASSIGDSSGNTIYF.

This clonotype was detected ten times or more. Compared with germline, one end of the junction differs, possibly owing to a read error. The rearrangement links TRBV12-3 or TRBV12-4 to TRBJ1-5; 7 bases match TRBD1. CDR3 length equals 15 residues. The chain's CDR3 is CASRLGGQTNQPQHF. CDR3 nucleotide sequence: TGTGCCAGCAGGTTAGGGGGACAGACTAATCAGCCCCAGCATTTT.

There are many counts of this clonotype. This chain links TRBV6-2 or TRBV6-3 with TRBJ1-2; no clear D. This CDR3 comprises 14 residues. Trimming pared 2 bases from V and 6 bases from J, leaving 13 bases between. CDR1 is MNHEY and CDR2 is SVGEGT in the germline V gene. The CDR3 sequence is CASSYVGDPDGYTF. The CDR3 DNA reads as TGTGCCAGCAGTTACGTTGGGGATCCGGATGGCTACACCTTC.

To note about this clonotype: An end of the junction does not agree with germline; a read error may underlie this. The rearrangement uses TRBV12-3 or TRBV12-4 and TRBJ2-3, with 12 nucleotides matching TRBD1. The CDR3 contains 15 residues. The DNA of the CDR3 is TGTGCCAGCAGAACCGGGACAGGGGGCTCAGATGCGCAGTATTTT. Residues: CASRTGTGGSDAQYF.

Turning to this clonotype: Being one base from a much bigger clone, this may be a read error. V and J are TRBV13 and TRBJ2-1; 14 bases align to TRBD2. The CDR3 extends over 16 amino acids. J gave up 5 bases and V 5 bases, and 5 bases lay outside the gene matches. Germline lookup yields CDR1 PRHDT and CDR2 FYEKMQ (reference sequence). The CDR3 sequence is CASSARLAGGNNEQFF. CDR3 coding DNA: TGTGCCAGCAGCGCCCGACTAGCGGGAGGGAACAATGAGCAGTTCTTC.

This clonotype has a handful of counts. This chain connects TRBV5-1 to TRBJ2-7, with D possibly TRBD2 on 6 matching bases. CDR3 length: 13 amino acids. The V gene lost 5 bases and the J gene lost 2 bases, with 11 bases spanning the gap. Germline V lookup: CDR1 SGHRS, CDR2 YFSETQ. The CDR3 is CASRFSSAYEQYF. The CDR3 nucleotides are TGCGCCAGCAGGTTTTCTAGCGCCTACGAGCAGTACTTC.

This clonotype has at least ten counts. The rearrangement links TRBV2 to TRBJ2-1; 13 bases map to TRBD2. V lost 7 bases to trimming and J lost 7 bases; unmatched junction nucleotides: 7. CDR3 size: 15 residues. Germline lookup yields CDR1 SNHLY and CDR2 FYNNEI. CDR3 in DNA: TGTGCCAGCACCGGACTAGCGGGAGTTAAAAATGAGCAGTTCTTC. It encodes CASTGLAGVKNEQFF.

This chain connects TRBV24-1 to TRBJ2-1; TRBD1 might be the D (6 bases). The last part of the DNA fits TRBJ2-7 better; the J call may be wrong. Germline loops: CDR1 KGHDR, CDR2 SFDVKD. The CDR3 extends over 15 amino acids. The CDR3 is CATSDFQEQGNEQYF. DNA of the CDR3: TGTGCCACCAGTGATTTCCAGGAGCAGGGGAATGAGCAGTACTTC.

This clonotype was seen a single time. This rearrangement joins TRBV4-1 to TRBJ2-1; 8 bases are a match to TRBD1. The V gene end was trimmed by 0 bases and the J gene end by 4 bases; junction bases not matched to a gene: 2. This CDR3 is 15 amino acids long. Germline V CDR1 and CDR2: MGHRA, YSYEKL. CDR3 in DNA: TGCGCCAGCAGCCAAGATTGGACAGGGTACAATGAGCAGTTCTTC. This encodes CASSQDWTGYNEQFF.

The V call is TRBV20-1, the J call TRBJ2-7; TRBD2 agrees at 7 bases. CDR1 is DFQATT and CDR2 is SNEGSKA in the germline V gene (reference sequence). This CDR3 has 13 amino acids. The J segment lost 7 bases and the V segment lost 5 bases, leaving 11 bases of the junction unmatched. CDR3 sequence: CSARLAGRVEQYF. The CDR3 coding sequence is TGCAGTGCTCGACTAGCAGGGAGGGTAGAGCAGTACTTC.

This chain connects TRBV9 to TRBJ2-7; no reliable D call. Trimming stripped 5 bases from V and 0 bases from J, with 12 bases between. The CDR3 covers 14 residues. Germline assignment: CDR1 SGDLS and CDR2 YYNGEE. The CDR3 loop is CASSETPDSYEQYF. CDR3 DNA: TGTGCCAGCAGTGAGACCCCTGACTCCTACGAGCAGTACTTC.

The chain carries TRBV4-1 and TRBJ2-1; 12 bases align to TRBD2. The CDR3 is 15 amino acids. V dropped 0 bases and J dropped 8; count of bases not matched to a gene: 2. CDR1 is MGHRA, CDR2 YSYEKL, per germline. In DNA form, the CDR3 reads TGCGCCAGCAGCCAAGAGGGACTAGCGGGTTATGAGCAGTTCTTC. It translates to CASSQEGLAGYEQFF.